These T cell receptor beta chains were read from a single sample in a study of blood T cell repertoires in COVID-19. Sequencing was performed with immunoSEQ multiplex PCR; in TCRdb, only in-frame clones are kept and a portion is missing. The profile covers 60,000 or so clones, with around 77% appearing a single time and roughly 3.2% taken by the ten largest. The sample consisted of peripheral blood. The source of these receptors is a man between 60 and 75 years old with acute or convalescent COVID-19. Both conserved end residues are part of each CDR3. Fields, in order: J gene, V gene, D gene, clone size, CDR3 protein, CDR3 DNA. The D gene is left open where the match is weak. Only some rows state a clone size, as once, few, many or a class for expanded clones.

>TRBJ1-2|TRBV7-6|TRBD1|NA
CASSPDRDYGYTF
TGTGCCAGCAGCCCGGACAGGGATTATGGCTACACCTTC
>TRBJ1-6|TRBV27|NA|NA
CAARGVAYNSPLHF
TGTGCCGCCAGAGGAGTAGCCTATAATTCACCCCTCCACTTT
>TRBJ2-5|TRBV4-1|NA|few
CASSQDPGQQETQYF
TGCGCCAGCAGCCAAGACCCCGGACAGCAAGAGACCCAGTACTTC
>TRBJ2-2|TRBV9|NA|NA
CASRDQGNTGELFF
TGTGCCAGCAGAGACCAGGGGAACACCGGGGAGCTGTTTTTT
>TRBJ1-1|TRBV4-1|TRBD1|NA
CASSRGQGMNTEAFF
TGCGCCAGCAGCCGCGGACAGGGGATGAACACTGAAGCTTTCTTT
>TRBJ2-1|TRBV5-5|NA|NA
CASSLDETVINEQFF
TGTGCCAGCAGCTTGGATGAGACAGTTATTAATGAGCAGTTCTTC
>TRBJ2-1|TRBV11-2|TRBD2|NA
CASSLRAWVGTSVDEQFF
TGTGCCAGCAGCTTAAGGGCCTGGGTAGGGACTAGCGTGGATGAGCAGTTCTTC
>TRBJ1-1|TRBV4-2|NA|NA
CASSRQLELEAFF
TGTGCCAGCAGCCGACAGCTAGAACTTGAAGCTTTCTTT
>TRBJ2-2|TRBV18|TRBD1|NA
CASSPFDRGADTGELFF
TGTGCCAGCTCACCGTTTGACAGGGGCGCCGACACCGGGGAGCTGTTTTTT
>TRBJ1-4|TRBV7-3|TRBD1|NA
CASSFDRVSEKLFF
TGTGCCAGCAGCTTTGACAGGGTGAGTGAAAAACTGTTTTTT
>TRBJ2-2|TRBV7-3|NA|NA
CASSVTANTGELFF
TGTGCCAGCAGCGTAACAGCTAACACCGGGGAGCTGTTTTTT
>TRBJ1-3|TRBV11-2|NA|NA
CASSFSQGSVYF
TGTGCCAGCAGCTTTTCCCAGGGGTCGGTATATTTT
>TRBJ2-7|TRBV5-8|TRBD1|once
CASSLDRGRYEQYF
TGTGCCAGCAGCTTGGACAGGGGGCGCTACGAGCAGTACTTC
>TRBJ1-5|TRBV4-1|NA|NA
CASSQDTGENQPQHF
TGCGCCAGCAGCCAAGATACCGGGGAGAATCAGCCCCAGCATTTT
>TRBJ2-3|TRBV6-2/TRBV6-3|NA|NA
CASSYSWARTDTQYF
TGTGCCAGCAGTTACTCTTGGGCCCGCACAGATACGCAGTATTTT
>TRBJ1-2|TRBV5-4|TRBD1|NA
CASSNGQAYGYTF
TGTGCCAGCAGCAACGGACAGGCCTATGGCTACACCTTC
>TRBJ1-1|TRBV5-1|NA|NA
CASSFHDRNTEAFF
TGCGCCAGCAGTTTCCATGACAGGAACACTGAAGCTTTCTTT
>TRBJ1-5|TRBV23-1|TRBD1|NA
CASWRQGDNQPQHF
TGCGCCAGCTGGCGCCAGGGGGACAATCAGCCCCAGCATTTT
>TRBJ2-4|TRBV4-2|NA|NA
CASSQEEGSANIQYF
TGTGCCAGCAGCCAAGAGGAGGGGTCTGCAAACATTCAGTACTTC
>TRBJ2-2|TRBV2|TRBD2|NA
CASSGVAGGGTGELFF
TGTGCCAGCAGCGGGGTAGCGGGGGGCGGTACCGGGGAGCTGTTTTTT
>TRBJ1-2|TRBV27|NA|NA
CASSSSRGSDYGYTF
TGTGCCAGCAGTTCTTCCCGCGGCAGCGACTATGGCTACACCTTC
>TRBJ2-6|TRBV27|TRBD1|NA
CASGDRAADNVLTF
TGTGCCAGCGGTGACAGGGCTGCCGACAACGTCCTGACTTTC
>TRBJ1-5|TRBV6-1|TRBD1|NA
CASSELDRGGQPQHF
TGTGCCAGCAGTGAACTCGACAGGGGAGGACAGCCCCAGCATTTT
>TRBJ2-1|TRBV9|NA|few
CASSVDSGEQFF
TGTGCCAGCAGCGTAGATTCGGGTGAGCAGTTCTTC
>TRBJ1-2|TRBV27|NA|NA
CASSLNRVEGYTF
TGTGCCAGCAGTTTAAACAGGGTAGAAGGCTACACCTTC
>TRBJ1-2|TRBV20-1|TRBD1|few
CSASTLETGYGYTF
TGCAGTGCTAGTACGCTTGAGACAGGGTATGGCTACACCTTC
>TRBJ2-7|TRBV4-1|TRBD1|NA
CASSLDRGPYEQYF
TGCGCCAGCAGCCTTGACAGGGGCCCCTACGAGCAGTACTTC
>TRBJ2-3|TRBV7-6|TRBD1|NA
CASSKWTGETDTQYF
TGTGCCAGCAGTAAATGGACAGGCGAAACAGATACGCAGTATTTT
>TRBJ2-7|TRBV2|NA|few
CASSAEARKYF
TGTGCCAGCAGTGCAGAGGCGAGGAAGTACTTC
>TRBJ2-3|TRBV5-1|TRBD2|NA
CASSLQATSGGMHTQYF
TGCGCCAGCAGCTTGCAAGCTACTAGCGGGGGAATGCATACGCAGTATTTT
>TRBJ2-2|TRBV6-5|NA|once
CASTSDTGELFF
TGTGCCAGTACCTCGGACACCGGGGAGCTGTTTTTT
>TRBJ1-1|TRBV7-3|NA|NA
CASSVQSNTEAFF
TGTGCCAGCAGCGTACAGAGTAACACTGAAGCTTTCTTT
>TRBJ2-2|TRBV5-6|TRBD2|NA
CASSLLGTSGTGELFF
TGTGCCAGCAGCCTTCTCGGGACTAGCGGCACCGGGGAGCTGTTTTTT
>TRBJ2-3|TRBV27|NA|NA
CASTTGEDTQYF
TGTGCCAGCACGACGGGGGAAGATACGCAGTATTTT
>TRBJ1-1|TRBV19|NA|NA
CASSIFGGVTEAFF
TGTGCCAGTAGTATTTTTGGCGGGGTAACTGAAGCTTTCTTT
>TRBJ1-2|TRBV6-6|NA|NA
CASSYSFTALKSGYTF
TGTGCCAGCAGTTATAGTTTTACAGCCCTTAAAAGTGGCTACACCTTC
>TRBJ1-1|TRBV25-1|TRBD1|NA
CASSESGTGVPEAFF
TGTGCCAGCAGTGAATCGGGGACAGGGGTTCCTGAAGCTTTCTTT
>TRBJ1-6|TRBV19|NA|NA
CASSRAPSASPLHF
TGTGCCAGTAGTAGGGCCCCATCTGCCTCACCCCTCCACTTT
>TRBJ2-1|TRBV5-1|NA|NA
CASSPTPPGVSYNEQFF
TGCGCCAGCAGTCCAACCCCCCCAGGGGTCTCCTACAATGAGCAGTTCTTC
>TRBJ1-4|TRBV11-2|TRBD1|few
CASTPTGRSEKLFF
TGTGCCAGCACCCCGACAGGGAGGAGTGAAAAACTGTTTTTT
>TRBJ2-1|TRBV27|TRBD1|few
CASSLTGTTEQFF
TGTGCCAGCAGCTTGACAGGGACGACCGAGCAGTTCTTC
>TRBJ2-1|TRBV11-3|TRBD2|NA
CANLSSSSCSGGYNEQFF
TGTGCCAACCTTTCAAGTAGCAGTTGTAGCGGGGGTTACAATGAGCAGTTCTTC
>TRBJ1-2|TRBV5-1|TRBD1|NA
CASSLAGSTGGGYTF
TGCGCCAGCAGCTTGGCAGGTTCCACAGGGGGTGGCTACACCTTC
>TRBJ1-4|TRBV28|TRBD1|NA
CASSFGTAVNEKLFF
TGTGCCAGCAGCTTCGGGACAGCAGTTAATGAAAAACTGTTTTTT
>TRBJ1-2|TRBV5-4|TRBD1|NA
CASSFGQGGYTF
TGTGCCAGCAGCTTCGGACAGGGAGGCTACACCTTC
>TRBJ2-1|TRBV9|NA|NA
CASSSRNNEQFF
TGTGCCAGCAGCAGCCGAAACAATGAGCAGTTCTTC
>TRBJ1-1|TRBV27|TRBD1|NA
CASRINTGENTEAFF
TGTGCCAGCAGAATAAATACAGGGGAGAACACTGAAGCTTTCTTT
>TRBJ2-7|TRBV6-2/TRBV6-3|NA|NA
CASSYFSDEQYF
TGTGCCAGCAGTTACTTTTCGGACGAGCAGTACTTC